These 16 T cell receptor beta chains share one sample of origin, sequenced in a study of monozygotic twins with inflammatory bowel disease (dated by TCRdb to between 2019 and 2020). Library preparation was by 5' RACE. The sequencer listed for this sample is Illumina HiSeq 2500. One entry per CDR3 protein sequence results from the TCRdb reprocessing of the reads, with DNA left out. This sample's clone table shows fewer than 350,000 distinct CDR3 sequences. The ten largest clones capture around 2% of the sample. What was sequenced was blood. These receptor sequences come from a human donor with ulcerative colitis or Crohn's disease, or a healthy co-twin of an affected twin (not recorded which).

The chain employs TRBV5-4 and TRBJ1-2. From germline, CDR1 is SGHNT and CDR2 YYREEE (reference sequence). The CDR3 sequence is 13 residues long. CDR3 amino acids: CASSLVDKRIDTF.

This CDR3 is CASSTLRREGGAPAGELFF. V usage is TRBV12-3 or TRBV12-4 and J usage is TRBJ2-2; TCRdb outputs TRBD1, but without DNA this stays unchecked. This CDR3 is 19 amino acids long.

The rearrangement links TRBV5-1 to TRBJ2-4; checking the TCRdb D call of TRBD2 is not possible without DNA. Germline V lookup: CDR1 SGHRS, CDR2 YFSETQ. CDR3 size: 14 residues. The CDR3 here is CASSDTVAGSIQYF.

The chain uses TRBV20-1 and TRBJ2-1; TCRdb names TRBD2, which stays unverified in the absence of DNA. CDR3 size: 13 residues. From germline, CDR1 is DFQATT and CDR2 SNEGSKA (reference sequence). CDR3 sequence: CSAWLAGYNEQFF.

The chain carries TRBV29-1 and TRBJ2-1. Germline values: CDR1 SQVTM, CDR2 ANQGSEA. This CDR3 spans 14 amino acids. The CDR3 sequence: CSVVWGSRYNEQFF.

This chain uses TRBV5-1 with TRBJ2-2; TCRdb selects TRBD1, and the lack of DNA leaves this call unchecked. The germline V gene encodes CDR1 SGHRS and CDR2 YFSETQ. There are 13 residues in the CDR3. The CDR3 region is CASSLAGGRELFF.

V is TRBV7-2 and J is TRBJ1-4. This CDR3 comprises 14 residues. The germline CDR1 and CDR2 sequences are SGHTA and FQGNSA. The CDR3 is CASSSSGLNEKLFF.

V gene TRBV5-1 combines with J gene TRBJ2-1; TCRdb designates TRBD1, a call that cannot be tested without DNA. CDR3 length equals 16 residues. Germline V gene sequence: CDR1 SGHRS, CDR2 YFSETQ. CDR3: CASSPDIWSTVNEQFF.

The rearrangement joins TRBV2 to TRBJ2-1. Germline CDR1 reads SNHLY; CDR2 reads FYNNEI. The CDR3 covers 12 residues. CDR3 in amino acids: CASSGSLNEQFF. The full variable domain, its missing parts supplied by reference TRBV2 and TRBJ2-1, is EPEVTQTPSHQVTQMGQEVILRCVPISNHLYFYWYRQILGQKVEFLVSFYNNEISEKSEIFDDQFSVERPDGSNFTLKIRSTKLEDSAMYFCASSGSLNEQFFGPGTRLTVL.

The CDR3 loop reads CSARAREFNEQFF. The chain recombines TRBV20-1 with TRBJ2-1; with no DNA, the TCRdb D assignment of TRBD1 cannot be verified. Germline assignment: CDR1 DFQATT and CDR2 SNEGSKA (reference sequence). This CDR3 spans 13 amino acids.

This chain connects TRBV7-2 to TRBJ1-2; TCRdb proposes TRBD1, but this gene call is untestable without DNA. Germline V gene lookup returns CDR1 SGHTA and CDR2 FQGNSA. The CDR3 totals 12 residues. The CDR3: CASSPTPPDYTF.

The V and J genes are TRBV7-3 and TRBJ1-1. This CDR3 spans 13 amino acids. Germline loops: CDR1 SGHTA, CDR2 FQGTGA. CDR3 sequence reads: CASSRQSNTEAFF.

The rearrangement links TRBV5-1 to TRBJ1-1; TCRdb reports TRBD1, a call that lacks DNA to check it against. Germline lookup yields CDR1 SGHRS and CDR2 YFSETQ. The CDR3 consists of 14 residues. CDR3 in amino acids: CASSKQALGTEAFF.

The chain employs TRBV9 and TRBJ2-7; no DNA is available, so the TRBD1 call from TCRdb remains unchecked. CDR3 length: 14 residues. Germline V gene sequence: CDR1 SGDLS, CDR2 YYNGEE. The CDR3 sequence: CASSPRQVSYEQYF.

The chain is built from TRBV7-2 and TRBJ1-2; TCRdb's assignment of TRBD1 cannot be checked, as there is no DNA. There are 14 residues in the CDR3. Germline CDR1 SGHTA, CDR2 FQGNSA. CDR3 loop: CASSSGQSLYGYTF.

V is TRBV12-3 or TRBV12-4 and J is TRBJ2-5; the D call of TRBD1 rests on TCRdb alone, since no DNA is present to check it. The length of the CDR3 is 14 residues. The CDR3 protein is CASSTTTGGETQYF.